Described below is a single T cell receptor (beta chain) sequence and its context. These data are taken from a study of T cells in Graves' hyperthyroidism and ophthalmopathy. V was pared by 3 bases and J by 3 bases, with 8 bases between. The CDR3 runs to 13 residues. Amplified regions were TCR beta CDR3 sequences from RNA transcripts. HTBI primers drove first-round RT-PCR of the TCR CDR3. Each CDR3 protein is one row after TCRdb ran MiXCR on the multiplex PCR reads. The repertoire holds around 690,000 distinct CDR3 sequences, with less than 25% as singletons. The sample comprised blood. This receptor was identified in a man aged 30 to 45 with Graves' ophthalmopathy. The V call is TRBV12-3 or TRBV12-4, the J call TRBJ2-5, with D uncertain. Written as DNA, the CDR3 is TGTGCCAGCAGTTTTCCGCTGGAAGAGACCCAGTACTTC. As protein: CASSFPLEETQYF.